This T cell receptor (beta chain) was identified during a study of vaccination and CD4 T cells after COVID-19. Study overall: Overlapping spike peptides served as the stimulus for the cells. These peptides came from SARS-CoV-2 and from the common cold coronaviruses HCoV-NL63, HCoV-OC43 and HCoV-229E.

Comment on this clonotype: Its target is not known.

V dropped 8 bases and J dropped 10; count of bases not matched to a gene: 4. Looked up from germline, CDR1 is MNHEY and CDR2 is SVGEGT. The CDR3 spans 12 residues. Sequencing of DNA taken from cultured CD4+ T cells relied on the Oncomine TCR Beta short-read assay. TCRdb reanalysed the PCR reads using MiXCR and keeps one entry per CDR3 protein. Seen here are more than 15,000 distinct CDR3 sequences, 45% to 65% observed once, and the top ten hold approximately 10%. As to treatment: roughly 11-day PBMC culture with coronavirus spike peptide pools or control peptides (ViraFEST assay). Peptide pool stimulation in ViraFEST expanded antigen-specific T cells, whose TCRs were then sequenced. Study-wide findings and caveats: Looking at convalescent patients, a median approximately 86% of reactive clones were present only post-vaccination. Rising from 21 to 38, the median of SARS-CoV-2-reactive clonotypes did not change significantly.

The sequence was obtained from a human donor who had recovered from COVID-19. The sample comprised CD4+ T cells from blood, cultured in vitro. The chain is built from TRBV6-2 or TRBV6-3 and TRBJ1-6; 8 bases are shared with TRBD1. CDR3 nucleotides: TGTGCCAGCGGCAGGGGGCCCTCACCCCTCCACTTT. This gives the protein CASGRGPSPLHF.